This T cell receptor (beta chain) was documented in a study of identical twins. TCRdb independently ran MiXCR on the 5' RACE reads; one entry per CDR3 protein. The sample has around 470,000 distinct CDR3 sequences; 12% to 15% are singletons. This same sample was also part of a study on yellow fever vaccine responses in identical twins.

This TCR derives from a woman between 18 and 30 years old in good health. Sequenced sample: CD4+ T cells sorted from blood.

The DNA of the CDR3 is TGTGCCTTCACGGGAGGCCCCACAGATACGCAGTATTTT. Protein: CAFTGGPTDTQYF. The V call is TRBV30, the J call TRBJ2-3; TRBD2 agrees at 7 bases. The CDR3 runs 13 residues. V lost 7 bases to trimming and J lost 2 bases; unmatched junction nucleotides: 6. CDR1 GTSNPN and CDR2 SVGIG come from the germline V gene (reference sequence).